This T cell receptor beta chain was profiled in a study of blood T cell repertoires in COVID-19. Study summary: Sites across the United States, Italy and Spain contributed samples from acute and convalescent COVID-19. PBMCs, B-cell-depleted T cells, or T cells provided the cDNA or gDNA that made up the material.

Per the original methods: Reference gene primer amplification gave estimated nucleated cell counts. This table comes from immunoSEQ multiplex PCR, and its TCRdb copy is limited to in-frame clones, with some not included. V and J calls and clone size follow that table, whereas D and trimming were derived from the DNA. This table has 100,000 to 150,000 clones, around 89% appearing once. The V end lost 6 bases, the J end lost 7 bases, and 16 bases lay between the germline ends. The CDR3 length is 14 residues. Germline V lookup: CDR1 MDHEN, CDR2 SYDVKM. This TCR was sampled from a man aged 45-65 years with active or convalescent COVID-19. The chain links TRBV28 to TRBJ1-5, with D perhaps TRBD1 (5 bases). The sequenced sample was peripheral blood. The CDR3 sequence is CASSPPGDWQPQHF. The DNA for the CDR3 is TGTGCCAGCAGCCCTCCGGGGGACTGGCAGCCCCAGCATTTT.